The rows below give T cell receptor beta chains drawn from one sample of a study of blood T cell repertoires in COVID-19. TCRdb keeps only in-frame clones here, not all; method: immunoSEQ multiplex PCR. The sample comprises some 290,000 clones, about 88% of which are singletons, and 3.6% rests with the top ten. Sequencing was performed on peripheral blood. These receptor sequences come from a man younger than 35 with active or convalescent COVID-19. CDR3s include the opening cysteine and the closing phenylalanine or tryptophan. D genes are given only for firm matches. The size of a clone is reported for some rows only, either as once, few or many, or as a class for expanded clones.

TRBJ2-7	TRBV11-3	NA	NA	CASSLEPSYRDYYEQYF	TGTGCCAGCAGCTTAGAACCCAGTTACAGGGACTACTACGAGCAGTACTTC
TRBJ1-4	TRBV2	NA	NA	CASRDSGTDEKLFF	TGTGCCAGCAGAGACTCCGGGACTGATGAAAAACTGTTTTTT
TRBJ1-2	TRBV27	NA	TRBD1	CASSWDRGPSLKGYTF	TGTGCCAGCAGTTGGGACAGGGGACCTTCTCTTAAGGGCTACACCTTC
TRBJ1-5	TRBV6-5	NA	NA	CASNAGYDQPQHF	TGTGCCAGCAACGCAGGTTACGATCAGCCCCAGCATTTT
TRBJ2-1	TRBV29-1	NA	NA	CSVEGGGPSYNEQFF	TGCAGCGTTGAAGGGGGCGGACCAAGCTACAATGAGCAGTTCTTC
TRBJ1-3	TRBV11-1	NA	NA	CASSLPGSVSGNTIYF	TGTGCCAGCAGCTTACCAGGGTCGGTCTCTGGAAACACCATATATTTT
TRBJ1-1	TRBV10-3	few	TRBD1	CAISSRQGNTEAFF	TGTGCCATCAGCTCGCGACAGGGCAACACTGAAGCTTTCTTT
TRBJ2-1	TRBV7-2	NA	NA	CASSFSPGSYNEQFF	TGTGCCAGCAGCTTTTCGCCCGGCTCCTACAATGAGCAGTTCTTC
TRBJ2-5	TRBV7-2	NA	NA	CASSYLASKETQYF	TGTGCCAGCAGCTACCTAGCGTCAAAAGAGACCCAGTACTTC
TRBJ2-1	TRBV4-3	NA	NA	CASSQERLSSYNEQFF	TGCGCCAGCAGCCAAGAAAGACTAAGCTCCTACAATGAGCAGTTCTTC
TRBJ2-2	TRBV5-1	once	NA	CASSKTSNTGELFF	TGCGCCAGCAGTAAAACATCGAACACCGGGGAGCTGTTTTTT
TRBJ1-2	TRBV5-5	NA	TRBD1	CASSRDSNYGYTF	TGTGCCAGCAGCCGGGACAGTAACTATGGCTACACCTTC
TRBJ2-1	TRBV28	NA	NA	CASSISSGGVYNEQFF	TGTGCCAGCAGTATATCCTCGGGGGGCGTTTACAATGAGCAGTTCTTC
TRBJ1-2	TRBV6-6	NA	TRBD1	CASGSDRDYGYTF	TGTGCCAGCGGTTCGGACAGGGACTATGGCTACACCTTC
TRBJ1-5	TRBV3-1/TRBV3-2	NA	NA	CASSQDTTVNQPQHF	TGTGCCAGCAGCCAAGATACTACGGTGAATCAGCCCCAGCATTTT
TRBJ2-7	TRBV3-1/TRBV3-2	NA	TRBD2	CASSASGVTYEQYF	TGTGCCAGCTCCGCCAGCGGGGTCACCTACGAGCAGTACTTC
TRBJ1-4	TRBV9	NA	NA	CASSDDSLLFF	TGTGCCAGCAGCGACGACAGTTTACTGTTTTTT
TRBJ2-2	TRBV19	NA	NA	CASSPNREPNTGELFF	TGTGCCAGTAGTCCAAACAGGGAGCCGAACACCGGGGAGCTGTTTTTT
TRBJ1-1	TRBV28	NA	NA	CASSLFGRAGNTEAFF	TGTGCCAGCAGTTTATTCGGACGAGCGGGAAACACTGAAGCTTTCTTT
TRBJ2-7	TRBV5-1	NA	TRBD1	CANWTGVHEQYF	TGCGCCAACTGGACAGGGGTCCACGAGCAGTACTTC
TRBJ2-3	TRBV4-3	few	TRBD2	CASSPSSGSTDTQYF	TGCGCCAGCAGCCCATCTAGCGGGAGTACAGATACGCAGTATTTT
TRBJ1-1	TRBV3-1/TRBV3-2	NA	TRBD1	CASSQEFSGTGGAFF	TGTGCCAGCAGCCAAGAGTTTAGCGGGACAGGGGGAGCTTTCTTT
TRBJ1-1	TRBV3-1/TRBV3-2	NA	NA	CASSQDPGMGTEAFF	TGTGCCAGCAGCCAAGATCCGGGGATGGGGACTGAAGCTTTCTTT
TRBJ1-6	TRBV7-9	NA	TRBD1	CASSSMTSGTANSPLHF	TGTGCCAGCAGCTCGATGACCTCCGGGACAGCTAATTCACCCCTCCACTTT
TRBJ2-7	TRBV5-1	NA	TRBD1	CASSAGQGNSYEQYF	TGCGCCAGCAGCGCGGGACAGGGAAACTCCTACGAGCAGTACTTC
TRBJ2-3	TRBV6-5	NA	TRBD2	CASRAGLADTDTQYF	TGTGCCAGCAGAGCGGGACTAGCGGACACAGATACGCAGTATTTT
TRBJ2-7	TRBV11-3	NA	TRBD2	CASSLAFGRELGEQYF	TGTGCCAGCAGCTTAGCTTTTGGGCGGGAGTTGGGCGAGCAGTACTTC
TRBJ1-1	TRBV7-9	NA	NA	CASSSYLEATEAFF	TGTGCCAGCAGCTCCTATCTGGAGGCCACTGAAGCTTTCTTT
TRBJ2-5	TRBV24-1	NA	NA	CATSDFAGVGRETQYF	TGTGCCACCAGTGATTTTGCAGGGGTGGGAAGAGAGACCCAGTACTTC
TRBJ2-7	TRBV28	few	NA	CASSIHYEQYF	TGTGCCAGCAGTATCCATTACGAGCAGTACTTC
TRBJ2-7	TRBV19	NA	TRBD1	CASSINRQGEQYF	TGTGCCAGTAGTATTAACCGACAGGGAGAGCAGTACTTC
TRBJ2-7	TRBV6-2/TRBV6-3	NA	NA	CASSYDYLIEQYF	TGTGCCAGCAGTTACGACTACTTAATAGAGCAGTACTTC
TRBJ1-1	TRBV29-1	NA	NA	CSVGSGLNTEAFF	TGCAGCGTTGGTTCAGGGCTGAACACTGAAGCTTTCTTT